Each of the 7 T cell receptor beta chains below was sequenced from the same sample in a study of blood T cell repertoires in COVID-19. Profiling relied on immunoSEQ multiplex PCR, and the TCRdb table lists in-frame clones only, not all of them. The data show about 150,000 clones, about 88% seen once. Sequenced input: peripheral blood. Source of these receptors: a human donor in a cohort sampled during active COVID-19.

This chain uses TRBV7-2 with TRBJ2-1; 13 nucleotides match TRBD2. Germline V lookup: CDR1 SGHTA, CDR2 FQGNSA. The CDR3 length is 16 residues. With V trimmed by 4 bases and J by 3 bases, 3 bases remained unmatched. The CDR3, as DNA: TGTGCCAGCAGCTCCAGACTAGCGGGGGGCTACAATGAGCAGTTCTTC. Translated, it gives CASSSRLAGGYNEQFF. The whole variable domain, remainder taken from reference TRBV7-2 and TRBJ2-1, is GAGVSQSPSNKVTEKGKDVELRCDPISGHTALYWYRQSLGQGLEFLIYFQGNSAPDKSGLPSDRFSAERTGGSVSTLTIQRTQQEDSAVYLCASSSRLAGGYNEQFFGPGTRLTVL.

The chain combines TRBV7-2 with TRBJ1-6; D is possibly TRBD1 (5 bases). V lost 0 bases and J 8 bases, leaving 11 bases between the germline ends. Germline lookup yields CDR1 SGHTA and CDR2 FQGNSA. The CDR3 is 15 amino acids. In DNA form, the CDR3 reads TGTGCCAGCAGCTTAGCCCGGGACTACTATTCACCCCTCCACTTT. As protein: CASSLARDYYSPLHF.

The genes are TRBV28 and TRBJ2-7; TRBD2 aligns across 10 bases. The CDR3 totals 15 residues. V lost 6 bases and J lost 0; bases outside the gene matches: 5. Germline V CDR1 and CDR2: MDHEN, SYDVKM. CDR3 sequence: CASRPTSGNSYEQYF. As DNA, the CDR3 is TGTGCCAGCAGGCCAACTAGCGGGAACTCCTACGAGCAGTACTTC.

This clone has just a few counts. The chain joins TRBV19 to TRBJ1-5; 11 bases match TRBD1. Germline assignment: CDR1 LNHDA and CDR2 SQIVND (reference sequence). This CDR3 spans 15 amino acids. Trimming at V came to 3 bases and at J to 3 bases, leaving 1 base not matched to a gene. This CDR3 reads CASSIGQGANQPQHF. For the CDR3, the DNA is TGTGCCAGTAGTATCGGACAGGGGGCCAATCAGCCCCAGCATTTT.

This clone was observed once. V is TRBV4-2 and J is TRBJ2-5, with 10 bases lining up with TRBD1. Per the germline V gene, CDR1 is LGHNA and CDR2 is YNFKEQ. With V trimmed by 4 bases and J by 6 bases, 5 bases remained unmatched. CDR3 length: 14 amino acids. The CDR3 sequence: CASSPDRGGKTQYF. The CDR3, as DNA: TGTGCCAGCAGCCCGGACAGGGGGGGGAAGACCCAGTACTTC.

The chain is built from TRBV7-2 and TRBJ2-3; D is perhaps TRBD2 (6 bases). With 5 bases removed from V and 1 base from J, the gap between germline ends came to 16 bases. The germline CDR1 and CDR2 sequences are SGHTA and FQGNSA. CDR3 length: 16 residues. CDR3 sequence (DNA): TGTGCCAGCAGCCTGGGGGGAGCCGCCGGCACAGATACGCAGTATTTT. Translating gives CASSLGGAAGTDTQYF.

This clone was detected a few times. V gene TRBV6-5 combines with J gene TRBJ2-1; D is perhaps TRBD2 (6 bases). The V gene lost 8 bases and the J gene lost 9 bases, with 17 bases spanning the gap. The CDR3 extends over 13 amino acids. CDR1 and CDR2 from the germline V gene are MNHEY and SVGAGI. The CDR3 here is CASSRGSSSEQFF. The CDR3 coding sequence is TGTGCCAGCTCCCGGGGGAGCTCAAGTGAGCAGTTCTTC.